Included here is one T cell receptor (beta chain) sequence, with context. The CDR3 sequence is 11 residues long. Trimming removed 6 bases from V and 8 bases from J, with 8 bases in between. This entry comes from a study of CD8 T cells in Susac syndrome. TEMRA cells were FACS-enriched, unlike CD8+ and CD4+ T cells, which were negatively isolated. The RNA input was roughly 0.5 to 1 ug, and it was reverse transcribed with random hexamers. TCR beta CDR3 was amplified by immunoSEQ multiplex PCR. This amplification extended across 54 Vbeta and 13 Jbeta segments. TCRdb re-called the immunoSEQ multiplex PCR reads with MiXCR, one entry per CDR3 protein. Among roughly 200,000 distinct CDR3 sequences, approximately 94% were seen once, and the ten largest hold roughly 0.11%.

Sequenced material: CD4+ T cells from PBMCs. This TCR derives from a human donor with Susac syndrome. The J gene is TRBJ2-1, the V gene TRBV23-1; D assignment may be TRBD1 or TRBD2 (5 bases each). TRBV23-1 is an open reading frame, and its role is uncertain. The CDR3 region is CASRRGDEQFF. The CDR3 DNA sequence: TGCGCCAGCAGAAGAGGGGATGAGCAGTTCTTC.